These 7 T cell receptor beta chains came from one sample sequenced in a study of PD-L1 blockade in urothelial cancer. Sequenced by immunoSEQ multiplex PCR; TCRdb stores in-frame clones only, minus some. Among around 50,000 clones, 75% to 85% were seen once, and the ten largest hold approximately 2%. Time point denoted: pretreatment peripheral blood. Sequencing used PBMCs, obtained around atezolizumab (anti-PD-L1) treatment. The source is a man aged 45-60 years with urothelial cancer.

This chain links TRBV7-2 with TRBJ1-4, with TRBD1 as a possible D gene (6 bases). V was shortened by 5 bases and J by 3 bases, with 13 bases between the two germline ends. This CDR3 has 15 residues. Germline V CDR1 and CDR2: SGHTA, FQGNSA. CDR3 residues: CASSLRGASNEKLFF. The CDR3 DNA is TGTGCCAGCAGCCTCCGGGGGGCTTCTAATGAAAAACTGTTTTTT.

CDR3 sequence (DNA): TGTGCCAGCACGGACAGGGGCCCCTATGGCTACACCTTC. Encoded protein: CASTDRGPYGYTF. The chain carries TRBV19 and TRBJ1-2, with 9 positions matching TRBD1. Trimming at V came to 9 bases and at J to 4 bases, leaving 6 bases not matched to a gene. CDR1 is LNHDA, CDR2 SQIVND, per germline (reference sequence). The length of the CDR3 is 13 residues.

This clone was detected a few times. CDR3 in DNA: TGTGCCAGCAGGGTACAACAGGGCCCCTACGAGCAGTACGTC. Protein product: CASRVQQGPYEQYV. The chain couples TRBV6-5 to TRBJ2-7; D is perhaps TRBD1 (6 bases). V was shortened by 6 bases and J by 2 bases, with 14 bases between the two germline ends. Germline V gene sequence: CDR1 MNHEY, CDR2 SVGAGI. The CDR3 spans 14 residues.

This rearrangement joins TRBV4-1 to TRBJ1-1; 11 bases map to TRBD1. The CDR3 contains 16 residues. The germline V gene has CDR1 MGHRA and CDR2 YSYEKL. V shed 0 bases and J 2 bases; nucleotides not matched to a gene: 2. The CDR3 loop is CASSQDGTGGNTEAFF. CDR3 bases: TGCGCCAGCAGCCAAGACGGGACAGGGGGAAACACTGAAGCTTTCTTT.

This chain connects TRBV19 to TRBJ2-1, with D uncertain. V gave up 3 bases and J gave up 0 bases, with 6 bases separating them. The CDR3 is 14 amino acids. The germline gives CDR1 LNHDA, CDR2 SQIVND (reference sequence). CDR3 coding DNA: TGTGCCAGTAGTATGACAAGCTCCTACAATGAGCAGTTCTTC. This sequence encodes CASSMTSSYNEQFF.

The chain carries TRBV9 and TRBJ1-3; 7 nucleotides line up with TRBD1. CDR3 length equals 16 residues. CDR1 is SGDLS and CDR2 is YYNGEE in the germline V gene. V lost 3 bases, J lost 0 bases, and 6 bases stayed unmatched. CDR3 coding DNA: TGTGCCAGCAGCGCCGGGACAGCCTACTCTGGAAACACCATATATTTT. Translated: CASSAGTAYSGNTIYF.

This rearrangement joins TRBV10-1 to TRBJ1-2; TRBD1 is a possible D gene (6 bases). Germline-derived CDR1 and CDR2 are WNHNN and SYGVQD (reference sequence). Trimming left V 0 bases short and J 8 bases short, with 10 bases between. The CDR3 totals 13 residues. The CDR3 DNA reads TGCGCCAGCAGTGAGTCCGGGGGGCCCGGCTACACCTTC. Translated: CASSESGGPGYTF.